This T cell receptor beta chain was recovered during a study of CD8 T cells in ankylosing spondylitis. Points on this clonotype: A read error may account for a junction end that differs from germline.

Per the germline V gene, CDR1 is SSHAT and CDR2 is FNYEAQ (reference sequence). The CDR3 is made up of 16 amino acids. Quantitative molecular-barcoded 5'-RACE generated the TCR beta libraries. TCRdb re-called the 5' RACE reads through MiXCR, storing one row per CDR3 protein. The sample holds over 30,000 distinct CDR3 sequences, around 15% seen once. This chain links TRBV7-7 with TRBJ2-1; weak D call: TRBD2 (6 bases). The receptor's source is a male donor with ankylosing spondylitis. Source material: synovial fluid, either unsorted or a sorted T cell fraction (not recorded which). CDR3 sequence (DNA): TGTGCTAGCAGCCTCCGACCGGGACTGTGGGGGGATGAGCAGTTCTTC. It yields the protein CASSLRPGLWGDEQFF.